This T cell receptor (beta chain) originates from a study of blood T cell repertoires in COVID-19. Study context: Whether acute or convalescent, the COVID-19 samples came from the United States, Italy and Spain. T cells, B-cell-depleted T cells, or PBMCs provided the cDNA or gDNA that served as material.

This CDR3 comprises 18 residues. V shed 0 bases, J shed 5 bases, and the junction held 11 bases outside the gene matches. Germline CDR1 is LGHNT and CDR2 is FRNRAP. As originally analysed: Estimates of nucleated cell counts were drawn from the amplification of reference gene primers. TCRdb's table, derived via immunoSEQ multiplex PCR, lists solely in-frame clones and lacks some. D and trimming were read from the DNA, whereas the V and J calls and clone size are those reported in that table. Among under 200,000 clones listed, about 85% were seen once. This chain joins TRBV12-5 and TRBJ2-1, with 9 bases matching TRBD2. The source is a man aged 60 to 69 with active or convalescent COVID-19. The specimen was peripheral blood. DNA for the CDR3: TGTGCTAGTGGTTTGGTAAGCGGGGGGCCTTTCGGACACAATGAGCAGTTCTTC. Amino acid sequence: CASGLVSGGPFGHNEQFF.